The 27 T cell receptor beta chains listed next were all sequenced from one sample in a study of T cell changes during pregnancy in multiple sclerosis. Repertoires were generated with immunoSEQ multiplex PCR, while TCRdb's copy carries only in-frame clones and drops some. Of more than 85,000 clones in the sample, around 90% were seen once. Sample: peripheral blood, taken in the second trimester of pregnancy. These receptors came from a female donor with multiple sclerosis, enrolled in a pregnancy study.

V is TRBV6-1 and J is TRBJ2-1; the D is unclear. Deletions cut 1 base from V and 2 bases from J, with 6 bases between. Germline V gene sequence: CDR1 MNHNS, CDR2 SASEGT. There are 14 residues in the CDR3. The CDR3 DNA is TGTGCCAGCAGTGAAGATGGCACCTACAATGAGCAGTTCTTC. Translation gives CASSEDGTYNEQFF.

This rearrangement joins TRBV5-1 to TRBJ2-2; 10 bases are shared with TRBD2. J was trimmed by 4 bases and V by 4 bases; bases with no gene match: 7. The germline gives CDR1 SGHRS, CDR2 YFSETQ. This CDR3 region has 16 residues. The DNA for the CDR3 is TGCGCCAGCAGCCCGAGGGCTAGCGGGGGCACCGGGGAGCTGTTTTTT. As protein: CASSPRASGGTGELFF.

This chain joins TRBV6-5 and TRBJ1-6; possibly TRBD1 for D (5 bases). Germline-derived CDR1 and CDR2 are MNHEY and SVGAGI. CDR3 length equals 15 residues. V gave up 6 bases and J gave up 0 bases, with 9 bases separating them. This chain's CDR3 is CASRAGGSYNSPLHF. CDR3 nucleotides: TGTGCCAGCAGGGCCGGGGGCTCCTATAATTCACCCCTCCACTTT.

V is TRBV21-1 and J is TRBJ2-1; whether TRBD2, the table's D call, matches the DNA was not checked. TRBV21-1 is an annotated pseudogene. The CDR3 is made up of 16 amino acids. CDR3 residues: CASTIKTSGRPPEQFF. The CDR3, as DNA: TGTGCCAGCACCATTAAGACTAGCGGGAGACCCCCCGAGCAGTTCTTC.

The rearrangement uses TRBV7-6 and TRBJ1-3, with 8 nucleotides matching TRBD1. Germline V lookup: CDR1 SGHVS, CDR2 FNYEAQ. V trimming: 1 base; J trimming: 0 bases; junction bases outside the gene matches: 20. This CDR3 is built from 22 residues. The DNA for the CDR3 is TGTGCCAGCAGCTTAGATGCCCCCATCAGGGGGCCAAGGCCGTCCTCTGGAAACACCATATATTTT. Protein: CASSLDAPIRGPRPSSGNTIYF.

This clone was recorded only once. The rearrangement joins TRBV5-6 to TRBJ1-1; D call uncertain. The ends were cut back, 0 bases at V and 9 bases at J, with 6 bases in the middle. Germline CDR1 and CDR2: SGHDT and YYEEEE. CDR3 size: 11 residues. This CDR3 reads CASSLGGQAFF. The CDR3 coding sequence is TGTGCCAGCAGCTTGGGAGGGCAAGCTTTCTTT.

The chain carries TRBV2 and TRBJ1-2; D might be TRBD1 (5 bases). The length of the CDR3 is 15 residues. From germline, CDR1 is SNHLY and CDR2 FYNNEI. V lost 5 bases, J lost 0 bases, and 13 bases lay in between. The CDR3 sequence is CASSPGLLTNYGYTF. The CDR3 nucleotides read TGTGCCAGCAGTCCGGGACTACTCACTAACTATGGCTACACCTTC.

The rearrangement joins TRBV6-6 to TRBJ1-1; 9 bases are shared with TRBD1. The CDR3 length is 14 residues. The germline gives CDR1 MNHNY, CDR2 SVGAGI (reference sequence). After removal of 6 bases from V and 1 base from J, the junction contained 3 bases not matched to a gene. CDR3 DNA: TGTGCCAGCAGCCTACAGGGGGCGAACACTGAAGCTTTCTTT. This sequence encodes CASSLQGANTEAFF.

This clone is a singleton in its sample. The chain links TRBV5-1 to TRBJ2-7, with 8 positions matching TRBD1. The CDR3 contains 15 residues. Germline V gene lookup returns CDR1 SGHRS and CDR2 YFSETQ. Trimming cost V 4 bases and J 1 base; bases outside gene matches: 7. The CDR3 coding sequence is TGCGCCAGCAGCGACGGACAGGGCCCATCCTACGAGCAGTACTTC. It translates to CASSDGQGPSYEQYF.

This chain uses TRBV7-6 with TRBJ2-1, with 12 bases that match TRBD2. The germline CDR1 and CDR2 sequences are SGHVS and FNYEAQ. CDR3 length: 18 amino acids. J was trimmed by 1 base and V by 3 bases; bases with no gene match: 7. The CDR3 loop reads CASSFRTSGETSYNEQFF. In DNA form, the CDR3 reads TGTGCCAGCAGCTTTAGGACTAGCGGGGAGACTTCCTACAATGAGCAGTTCTTC. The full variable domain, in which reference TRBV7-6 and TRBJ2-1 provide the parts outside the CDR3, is GAGVSQSPRYKVTKRGQDVALRCDPISGHVSLYWYRQALGQGPEFLTYFNYEAQQDKSGLPNDRFSAERPEGSISTLTIQRTEQRDSAMYRCASSFRTSGETSYNEQFFGPGTRLTVL.

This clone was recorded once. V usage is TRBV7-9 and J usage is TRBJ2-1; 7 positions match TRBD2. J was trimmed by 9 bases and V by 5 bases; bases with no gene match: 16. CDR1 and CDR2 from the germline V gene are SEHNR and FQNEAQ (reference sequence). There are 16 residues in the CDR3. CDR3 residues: CASSPSIAGLGGEQFF. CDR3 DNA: TGTGCCAGCAGCCCCTCCATCGCCGGACTAGGCGGTGAGCAGTTCTTC.

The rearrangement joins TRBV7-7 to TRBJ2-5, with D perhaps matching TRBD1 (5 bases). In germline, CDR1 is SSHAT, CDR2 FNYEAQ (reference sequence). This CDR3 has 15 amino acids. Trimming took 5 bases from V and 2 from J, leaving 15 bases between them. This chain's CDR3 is CASSPRPTVQETQYF. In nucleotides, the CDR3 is TGTGCCAGCAGCCCTCGCCCGACAGTGCAAGAGACCCAGTACTTC.

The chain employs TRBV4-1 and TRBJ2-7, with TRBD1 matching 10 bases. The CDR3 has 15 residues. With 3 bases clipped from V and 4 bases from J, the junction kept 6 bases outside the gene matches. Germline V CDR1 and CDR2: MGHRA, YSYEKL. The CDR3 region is CASSQGRTGGYEQYF. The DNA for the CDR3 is TGCGCCAGCAGCCAGGGTAGGACAGGGGGTTACGAGCAGTACTTC.

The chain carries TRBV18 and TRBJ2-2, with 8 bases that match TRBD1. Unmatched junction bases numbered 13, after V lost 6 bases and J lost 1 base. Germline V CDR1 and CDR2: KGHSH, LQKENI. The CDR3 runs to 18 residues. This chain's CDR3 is CASSILPTGQENTGELFF. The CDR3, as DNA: TGTGCCAGCTCGATCCTACCAACGGGACAGGAGAACACCGGGGAGCTGTTTTTT.

CDR3 residues: CASNGRGYTEAFF. In nucleotides, the CDR3 is TGTGCCAGCAATGGAAGGGGCTACACTGAAGCTTTCTTT. The chain is built from TRBV27 and TRBJ1-1; weak D call: TRBD1 (5 bases). The CDR3 is made up of 13 amino acids. CDR1 is MNHEY and CDR2 is SMNVEV in the germline V gene (reference sequence). V gave up 7 bases and J gave up 3 bases, with 12 bases separating them.

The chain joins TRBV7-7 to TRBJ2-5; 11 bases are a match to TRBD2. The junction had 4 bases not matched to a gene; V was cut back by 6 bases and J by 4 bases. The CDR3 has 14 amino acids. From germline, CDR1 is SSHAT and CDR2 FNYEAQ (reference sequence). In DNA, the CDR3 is TGTGCCAGCAGATCCGGACTAGCGGGAGAGACCCAGTACTTC. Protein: CASRSGLAGETQYF.

CDR3 DNA sequence: TGCGCCAGCAGCTTACAGGGGAACATTCAGTACTTC. Its translation: CASSLQGNIQYF. The rearrangement joins TRBV5-1 to TRBJ2-4, with 7 bases that match TRBD1. The V and J ends lost 2 bases and 7 bases, in that order; junction bases with no gene match: 0. Per the germline V gene, CDR1 is SGHRS and CDR2 is YFSETQ. This CDR3 comprises 12 residues.

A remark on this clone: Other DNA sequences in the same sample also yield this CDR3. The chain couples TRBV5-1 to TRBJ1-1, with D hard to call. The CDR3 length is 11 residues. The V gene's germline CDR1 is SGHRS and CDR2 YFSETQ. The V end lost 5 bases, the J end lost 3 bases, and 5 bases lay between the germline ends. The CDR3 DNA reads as TGCGCCAGCAGGAGAGACACTGAAGCTTTCTTT. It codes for CASRRDTEAFF.

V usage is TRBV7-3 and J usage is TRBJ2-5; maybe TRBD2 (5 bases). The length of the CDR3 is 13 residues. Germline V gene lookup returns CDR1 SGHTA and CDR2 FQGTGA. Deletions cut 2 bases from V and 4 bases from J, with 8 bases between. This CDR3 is CASSLGGRETQYF. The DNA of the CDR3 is TGTGCCAGCAGCTTAGGCGGGCGAGAGACCCAGTACTTC.

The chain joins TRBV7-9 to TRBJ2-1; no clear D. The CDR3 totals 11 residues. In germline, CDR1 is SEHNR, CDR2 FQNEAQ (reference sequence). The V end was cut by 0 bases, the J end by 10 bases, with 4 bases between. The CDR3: CASSLAREQFF. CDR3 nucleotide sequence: TGTGCCAGCAGCTTAGCCAGAGAGCAGTTCTTC.

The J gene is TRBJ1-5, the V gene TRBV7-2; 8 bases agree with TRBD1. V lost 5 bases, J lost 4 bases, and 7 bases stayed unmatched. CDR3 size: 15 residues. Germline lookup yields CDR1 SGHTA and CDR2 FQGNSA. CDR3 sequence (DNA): TGTGCCAGCAGCCCTGACAGGGGTAGTAATCAGCCCCAGCATTTT. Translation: CASSPDRGSNQPQHF.

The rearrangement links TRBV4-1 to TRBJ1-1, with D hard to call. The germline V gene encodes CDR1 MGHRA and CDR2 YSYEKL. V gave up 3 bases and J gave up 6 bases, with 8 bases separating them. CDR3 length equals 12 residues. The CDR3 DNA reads TGCGCCAGCAGCCATGACACGGCTGAAGCTTTCTTT. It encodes CASSHDTAEAFF.

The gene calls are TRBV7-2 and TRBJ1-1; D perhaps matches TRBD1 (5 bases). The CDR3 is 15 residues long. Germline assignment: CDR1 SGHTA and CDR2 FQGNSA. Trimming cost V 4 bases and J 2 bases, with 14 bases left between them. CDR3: CASSSGWVPNTEAFF. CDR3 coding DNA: TGTGCCAGCAGCTCAGGGTGGGTCCCAAACACTGAAGCTTTCTTT.

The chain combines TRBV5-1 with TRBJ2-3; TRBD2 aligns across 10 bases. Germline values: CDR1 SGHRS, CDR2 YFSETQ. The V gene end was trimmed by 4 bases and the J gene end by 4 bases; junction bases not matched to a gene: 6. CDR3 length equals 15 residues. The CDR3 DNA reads TGCGCCAGCAGCCCCCGTGGGACTAGCGCAGATACGCAGTATTTT. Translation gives CASSPRGTSADTQYF.

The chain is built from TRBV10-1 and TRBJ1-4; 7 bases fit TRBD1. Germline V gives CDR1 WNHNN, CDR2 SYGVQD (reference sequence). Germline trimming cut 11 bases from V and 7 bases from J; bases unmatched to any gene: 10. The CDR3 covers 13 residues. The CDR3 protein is CARDRASCEKLFF. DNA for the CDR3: TGCGCCCGAGACAGGGCAAGTTGTGAAAAACTGTTTTTT.

CDR3 protein: CASIDRGGRGYNEQFF. In DNA, the CDR3 is TGTGCCAGCATCGACCGGGGAGGGCGGGGGTACAATGAGCAGTTCTTC. This chain joins TRBV6-6 and TRBJ2-1; the match to TRBD2 covers 7 bases. CDR3 length: 16 amino acids. The V gene end was trimmed by 7 bases and the J gene end by 4 bases; junction bases not matched to a gene: 13. Germline V gives CDR1 MNHNY, CDR2 SVGAGI (reference sequence).

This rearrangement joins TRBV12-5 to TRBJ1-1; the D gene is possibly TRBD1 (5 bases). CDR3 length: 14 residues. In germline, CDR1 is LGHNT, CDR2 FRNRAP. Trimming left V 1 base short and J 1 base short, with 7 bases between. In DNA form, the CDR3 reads TGTGCTAGTGGTTTGGGGACATCGAACACTGAAGCTTTCTTT. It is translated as CASGLGTSNTEAFF.